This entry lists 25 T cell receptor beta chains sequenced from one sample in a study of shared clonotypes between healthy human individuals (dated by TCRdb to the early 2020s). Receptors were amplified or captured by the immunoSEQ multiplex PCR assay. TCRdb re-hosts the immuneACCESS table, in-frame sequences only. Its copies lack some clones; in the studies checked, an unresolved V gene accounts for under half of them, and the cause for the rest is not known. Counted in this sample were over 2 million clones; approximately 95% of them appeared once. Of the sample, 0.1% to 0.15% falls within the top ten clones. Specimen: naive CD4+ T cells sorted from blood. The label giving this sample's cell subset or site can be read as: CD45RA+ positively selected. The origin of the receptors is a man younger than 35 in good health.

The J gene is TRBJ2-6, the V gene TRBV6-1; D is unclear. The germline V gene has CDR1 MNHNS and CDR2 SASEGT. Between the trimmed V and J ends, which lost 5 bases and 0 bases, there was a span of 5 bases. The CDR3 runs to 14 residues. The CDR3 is CASSLNSGANVLTF. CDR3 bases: TGTGCCAGCAGTTTAAACTCTGGGGCCAACGTCCTGACTTTC.

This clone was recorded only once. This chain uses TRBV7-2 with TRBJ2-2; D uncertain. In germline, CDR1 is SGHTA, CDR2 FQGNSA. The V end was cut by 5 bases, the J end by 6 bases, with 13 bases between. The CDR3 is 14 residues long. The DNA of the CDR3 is TGTGCCAGCAGCCCGTCTGGGGTCTCCGGGGAGCTGTTTTTT. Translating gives CASSPSGVSGELFF.

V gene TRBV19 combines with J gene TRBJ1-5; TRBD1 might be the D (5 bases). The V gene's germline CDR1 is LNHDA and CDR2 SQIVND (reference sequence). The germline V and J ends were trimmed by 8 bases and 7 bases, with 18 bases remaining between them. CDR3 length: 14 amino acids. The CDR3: CASRPPGGSQPQHF. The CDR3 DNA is TGTGCCAGTCGACCTCCGGGGGGGAGCCAGCCCCAGCATTTT. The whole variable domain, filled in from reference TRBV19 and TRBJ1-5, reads DGGITQSPKYLFRKEGQNVTLSCEQNLNHDAMYWYRQDPGQGLRLIYYSQIVNDFQKGDIAEGYSVSREKKESFPLTVTSAQKNPTAFYLCASRPPGGSQPQHFGDGTRLSIL.

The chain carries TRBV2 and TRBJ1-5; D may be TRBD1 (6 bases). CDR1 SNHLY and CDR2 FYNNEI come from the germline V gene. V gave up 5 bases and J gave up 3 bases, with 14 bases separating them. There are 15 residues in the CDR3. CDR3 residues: CASSTDRLSNQPQHF. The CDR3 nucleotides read TGTGCCAGCAGTACCGACAGGCTGTCCAATCAGCCCCAGCATTTT.

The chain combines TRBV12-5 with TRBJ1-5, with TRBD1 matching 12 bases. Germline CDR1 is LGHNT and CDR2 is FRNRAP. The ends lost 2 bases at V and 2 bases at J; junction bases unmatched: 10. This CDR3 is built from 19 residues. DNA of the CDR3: TGTGCTAGTGGTTTGTCCTTGGGGACAGGGGGCAATCGCAATCAGCCCCAGCATTTT. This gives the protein CASGLSLGTGGNRNQPQHF.

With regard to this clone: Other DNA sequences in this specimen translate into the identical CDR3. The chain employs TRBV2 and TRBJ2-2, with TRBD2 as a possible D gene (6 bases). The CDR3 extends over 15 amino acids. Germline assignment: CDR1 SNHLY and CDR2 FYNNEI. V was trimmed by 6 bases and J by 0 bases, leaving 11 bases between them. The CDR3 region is CASRPGTSNTGELFF. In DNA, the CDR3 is TGTGCCAGCAGGCCCGGGACTTCGAACACCGGGGAGCTGTTTTTT.

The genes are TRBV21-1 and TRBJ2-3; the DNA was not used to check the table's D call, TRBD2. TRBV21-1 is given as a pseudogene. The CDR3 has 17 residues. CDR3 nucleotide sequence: TGTGCCACCCAATCCCCGCCGACTAGCGGGAGTACAGATACGCAGTATTTT. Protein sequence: CATQSPPTSGSTDTQYF.

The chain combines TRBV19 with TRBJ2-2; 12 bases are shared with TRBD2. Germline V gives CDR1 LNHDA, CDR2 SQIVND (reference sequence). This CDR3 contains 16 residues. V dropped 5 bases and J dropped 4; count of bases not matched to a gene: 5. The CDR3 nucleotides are TGTGCCAGTAGTTCTCTAGCGGGAGGGCTCACCGGGGAGCTGTTTTTT. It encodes CASSSLAGGLTGELFF.

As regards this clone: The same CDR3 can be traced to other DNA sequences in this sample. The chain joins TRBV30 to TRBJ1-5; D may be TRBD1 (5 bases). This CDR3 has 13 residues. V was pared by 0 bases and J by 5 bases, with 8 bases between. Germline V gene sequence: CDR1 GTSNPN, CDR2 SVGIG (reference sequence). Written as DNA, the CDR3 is TGTGCCTGGAGTGTGGCGGGGGATCAGCCCCAGCATTTT. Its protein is CAWSVAGDQPQHF. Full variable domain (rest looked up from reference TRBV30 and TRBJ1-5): SQTIHQWPATLVQPVGSPLSLECTVEGTSNPNLYWYRQAAGRGLQLLFYSVGIGQISSEVPQNLSASRPQDRQFILSSKKLLLSDSGFYLCAWSVAGDQPQHFGDGTRLSIL.

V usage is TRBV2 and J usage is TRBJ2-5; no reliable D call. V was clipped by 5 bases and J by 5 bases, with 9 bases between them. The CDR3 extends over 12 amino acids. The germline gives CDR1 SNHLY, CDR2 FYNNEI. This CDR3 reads CASSSDSETQYF. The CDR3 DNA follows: TGTGCCAGCAGTTCAGATTCTGAGACCCAGTACTTC.

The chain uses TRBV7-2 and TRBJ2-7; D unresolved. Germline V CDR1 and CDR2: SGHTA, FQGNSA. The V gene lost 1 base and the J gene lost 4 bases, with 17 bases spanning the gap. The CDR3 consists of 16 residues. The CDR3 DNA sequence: TGTGCCAGCAGCTTAGTTTCGGGCAGAGCTGATTACGAGCAGTACTTC. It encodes CASSLVSGRADYEQYF.

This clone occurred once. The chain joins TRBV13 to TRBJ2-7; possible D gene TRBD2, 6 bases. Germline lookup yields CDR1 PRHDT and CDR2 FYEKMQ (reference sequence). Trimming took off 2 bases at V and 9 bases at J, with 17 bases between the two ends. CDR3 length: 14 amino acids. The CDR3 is CASSLPGGGVGQYF. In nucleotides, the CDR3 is TGTGCCAGCAGCTTACCCGGAGGAGGGGTAGGGCAGTACTTC.

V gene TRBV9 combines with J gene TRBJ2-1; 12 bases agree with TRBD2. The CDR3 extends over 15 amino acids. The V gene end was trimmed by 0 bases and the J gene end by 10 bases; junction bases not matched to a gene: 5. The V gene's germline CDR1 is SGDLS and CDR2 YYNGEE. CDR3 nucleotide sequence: TGTGCCAGCAGCGTAGAGACTAGCGGGAGCGGAGAGCAGTTCTTC. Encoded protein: CASSVETSGSGEQFF.

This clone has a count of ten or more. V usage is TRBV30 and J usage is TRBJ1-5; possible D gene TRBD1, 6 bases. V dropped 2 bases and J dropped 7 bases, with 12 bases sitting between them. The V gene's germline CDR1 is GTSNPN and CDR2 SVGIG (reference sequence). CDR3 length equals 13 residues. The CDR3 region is CAWSTGWEQPQHF. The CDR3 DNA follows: TGTGCCTGGAGTACAGGGTGGGAGCAGCCCCAGCATTTT.

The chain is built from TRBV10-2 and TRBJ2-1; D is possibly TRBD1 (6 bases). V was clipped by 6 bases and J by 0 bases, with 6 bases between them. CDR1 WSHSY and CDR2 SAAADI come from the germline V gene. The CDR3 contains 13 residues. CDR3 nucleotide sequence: TGCGCCAGCAGGGACAGCTCCTACAATGAGCAGTTCTTC. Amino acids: CASRDSSYNEQFF.

The CDR3 spells CASSEGRGWGYGYTF. The CDR3 region has the DNA TGTGCCAGCAGTGAAGGGAGGGGCTGGGGCTATGGCTACACCTTC. The genes are TRBV6-1 and TRBJ1-2; D may be TRBD1 (5 bases). This CDR3 is built from 15 residues. V lost 1 base and J lost 4, with 13 bases in between. Germline lookup yields CDR1 MNHNS and CDR2 SASEGT.

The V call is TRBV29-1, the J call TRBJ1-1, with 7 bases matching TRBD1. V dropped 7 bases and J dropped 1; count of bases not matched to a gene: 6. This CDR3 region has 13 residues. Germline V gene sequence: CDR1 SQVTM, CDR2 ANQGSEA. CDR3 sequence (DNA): TGCAGCGAGGGGGACAGTGCGAACACTGAAGCTTTCTTT. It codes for CSEGDSANTEAFF.

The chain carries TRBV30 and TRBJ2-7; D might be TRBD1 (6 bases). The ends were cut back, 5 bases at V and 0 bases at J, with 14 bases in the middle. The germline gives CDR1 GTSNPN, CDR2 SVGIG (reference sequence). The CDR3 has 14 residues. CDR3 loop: CAWARDILSYEQYF. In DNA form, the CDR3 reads TGTGCCTGGGCCCGGGACATCCTCTCCTACGAGCAGTACTTC.

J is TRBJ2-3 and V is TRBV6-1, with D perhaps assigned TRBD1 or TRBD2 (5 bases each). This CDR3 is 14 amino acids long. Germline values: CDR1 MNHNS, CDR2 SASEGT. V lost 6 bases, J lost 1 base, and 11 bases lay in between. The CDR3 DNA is TGTGCCAGCAGGAGGGACGGCGGCACAGATACGCAGTATTTT. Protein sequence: CASRRDGGTDTQYF.

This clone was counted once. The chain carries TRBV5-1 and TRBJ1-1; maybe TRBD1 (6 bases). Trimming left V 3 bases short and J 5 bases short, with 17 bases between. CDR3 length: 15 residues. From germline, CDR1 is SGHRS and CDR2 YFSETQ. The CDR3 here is CASSWTVQGGTEAFF. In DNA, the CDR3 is TGCGCCAGCAGCTGGACTGTACAGGGAGGGACTGAAGCTTTCTTT. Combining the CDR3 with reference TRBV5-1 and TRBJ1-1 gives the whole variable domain KAGVTQTPRYLIKTRGQQVTLSCSPISGHRSVSWYQQTPGQGLQFLFEYFSETQRNKGNFPGRFSGRQFSNSRSEMNVSTLELGDSALYLCASSWTVQGGTEAFFGQGTRLTVV.

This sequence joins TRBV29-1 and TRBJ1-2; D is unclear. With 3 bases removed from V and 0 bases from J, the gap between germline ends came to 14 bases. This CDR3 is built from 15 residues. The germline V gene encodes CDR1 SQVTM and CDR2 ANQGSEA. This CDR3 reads CSVDLAGSSNYGYTF. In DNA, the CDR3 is TGCAGCGTTGATCTGGCGGGCTCTTCTAACTATGGCTACACCTTC.

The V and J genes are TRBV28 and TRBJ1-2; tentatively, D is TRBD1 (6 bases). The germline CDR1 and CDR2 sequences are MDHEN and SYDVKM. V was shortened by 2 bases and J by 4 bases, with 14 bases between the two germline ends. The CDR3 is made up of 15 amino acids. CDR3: CASSLAQTGSYGYTF. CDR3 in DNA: TGTGCCAGCAGTTTAGCCCAGACAGGTTCCTATGGCTACACCTTC.

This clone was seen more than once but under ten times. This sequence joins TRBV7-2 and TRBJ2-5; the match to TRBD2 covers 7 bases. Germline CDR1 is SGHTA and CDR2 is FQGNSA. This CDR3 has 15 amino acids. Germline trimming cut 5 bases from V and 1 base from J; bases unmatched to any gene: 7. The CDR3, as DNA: TGTGCCAGCAGCAAGGCTAGCGGTCGCCAAGAGACCCAGTACTTC. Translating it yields CASSKASGRQETQYF.

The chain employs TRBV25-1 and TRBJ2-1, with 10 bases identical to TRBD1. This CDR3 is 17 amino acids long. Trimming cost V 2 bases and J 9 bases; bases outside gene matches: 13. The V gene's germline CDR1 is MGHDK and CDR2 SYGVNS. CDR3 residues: CASSERVGTGASSEQFF. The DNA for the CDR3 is TGTGCCAGCAGTGAACGGGTTGGGACAGGGGCGAGTAGTGAGCAGTTCTTC.

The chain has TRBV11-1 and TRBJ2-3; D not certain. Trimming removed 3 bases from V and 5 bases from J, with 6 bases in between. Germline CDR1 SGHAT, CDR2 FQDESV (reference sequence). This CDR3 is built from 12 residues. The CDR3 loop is CASSFGIDTQYF. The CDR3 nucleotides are TGTGCCAGCAGCTTTGGGATAGATACGCAGTATTTT.